The 20 T cell receptor beta chains below all came from one sample that was sequenced in a study of blood T cell repertoires in COVID-19. TCRdb's table, derived via immunoSEQ multiplex PCR, lists solely in-frame clones and lacks some. The repertoire includes approximately 89,000 clones, just under 80% of them detected once, and 6.3% sits in the top ten. Sequenced material: peripheral blood. Receptors were obtained from a man aged 70 or older with COVID-19, enrolled during active disease.

This chain links TRBV6-5 with TRBJ2-7, with D possibly being TRBD1 (5 bases). The germline gives CDR1 MNHEY, CDR2 SVGAGI. This CDR3 is built from 14 residues. The ends were cut back, 0 bases at V and 2 bases at J, with 8 bases in the middle. CDR3 sequence: CASSYSTATYEQYF. For the CDR3, the DNA is TGTGCCAGCAGTTACTCGACAGCTACCTACGAGCAGTACTTC.

The rearrangement joins TRBV19 to TRBJ2-5; TRBD1 aligns across 8 bases. The CDR3 totals 15 residues. The V gene end was trimmed by 3 bases and the J gene end by 0 bases; junction bases not matched to a gene: 3. CDR1 LNHDA and CDR2 SQIVND come from the germline V gene (reference sequence). CDR3 DNA sequence: TGTGCCAGTAGTATCCTGGACAGGGACCAAGAGACCCAGTACTTC. Its translation is CASSILDRDQETQYF.

The chain couples TRBV6-5 to TRBJ2-5; tentative D call: TRBD2 (5 bases). The ends were cut back, 2 bases at V and 4 bases at J, with 11 bases in the middle. Germline V gene sequence: CDR1 MNHEY, CDR2 SVGAGI. There are 14 residues in the CDR3. The CDR3 reads CASSYQLGRETQYF. The CDR3 region has the DNA TGTGCCAGCAGTTACCAACTAGGGAGAGAGACCCAGTACTTC.

The chain couples TRBV30 to TRBJ2-1; D ambiguous. This CDR3 is built from 12 residues. V was cut by 3 bases and J by 8 bases, with 11 bases left in between. The germline V gene encodes CDR1 GTSNPN and CDR2 SVGIG (reference sequence). DNA for the CDR3: TGTGCCTGGAGCGCCACTTATGATGAGCAGTTCTTC. It translates to CAWSATYDEQFF.

This sequence joins TRBV18 and TRBJ2-3; D not resolved. This CDR3 is 14 amino acids long. The germline CDR1 and CDR2 sequences are KGHSH and LQKENI. V was trimmed by 3 bases and J by 0 bases, leaving 7 bases between them. CDR3 coding DNA: TGTGCCAGCTCACCCGTACTTAGCACAGATACGCAGTATTTT. This encodes CASSPVLSTDTQYF.

This chain joins TRBV7-9 and TRBJ1-2; TRBD1 aligns across 9 bases. The trim removed 5 bases at V and 0 bases at J, leaving 7 bases unmatched. CDR1 is SEHNR, CDR2 FQNEAQ, per germline (reference sequence). The CDR3 sequence is 16 residues long. The CDR3 nucleotides are TGTGCCAGCAGCCCCCGGGACAGGGTTTCTAACTATGGCTACACCTTC. Translating it yields CASSPRDRVSNYGYTF.

The chain employs TRBV5-4 and TRBJ2-7; 10 positions agree with TRBD1. V was clipped by 4 bases and J by 2 bases; unmatched bases: 3. Looked up from germline, CDR1 is SGHNT and CDR2 is YYREEE (reference sequence). The CDR3 spans 14 residues. The CDR3 DNA is TGTGCCAGCAGCCCCGGACAGGGGGCCTACGAGCAGTACTTC. Its protein product is CASSPGQGAYEQYF. The full variable domain, rest sourced from reference TRBV5-4 and TRBJ2-7, is ETGVTQSPTHLIKTRGQQVTLRCSSQSGHNTVSWYQQALGQGPQFIFQYYREEENGRGNFPPRFSGLQFPNYSSELNVNALELDDSALYLCASSPGQGAYEQYFGPGTRLTVT.

The rearrangement links TRBV10-2 to TRBJ2-1, with a tentative D call TRBD1 (5 bases). The V end lost 6 bases, the J end lost 12 bases, and 12 bases lay between the germline ends. The CDR3 extends over 11 amino acids. Germline V lookup: CDR1 WSHSY, CDR2 SAAADI. The CDR3 region has the DNA TGCGCCAGCAGGGATGGGGCATCGCAGTTCTTC. The encoded protein is CASRDGASQFF.

V gene TRBV5-1 combines with J gene TRBJ2-1, with D maybe TRBD2 (6 bases). Germline CDR1 SGHRS, CDR2 YFSETQ. Trimming left V 4 bases short and J 0 bases short, with 17 bases between. The CDR3 loop spans 17 amino acids. DNA of the CDR3: TGCGCCAGCAGCCCCGGAGGGGCGGGGAGCTCCTACAATGAGCAGTTCTTC. It encodes CASSPGGAGSSYNEQFF.

V is TRBV28 and J is TRBJ1-4; 7 nucleotides line up with TRBD1. Unmatched junction bases numbered 9, after V lost 7 bases and J lost 4 bases. The CDR3 extends over 15 amino acids. Germline CDR1 reads MDHEN; CDR2 reads SYDVKM. CDR3 amino acids: CASTAPTGYNEKLFF. CDR3 DNA: TGTGCCAGCACCGCCCCGACAGGGTATAATGAAAAACTGTTTTTT.

V usage is TRBV12-2 and J usage is TRBJ1-1; no DNA check was done on the table's D call, TRBD1. TRBV12-2 is a pseudogene locus. The CDR3 has 15 amino acids. The CDR3 DNA is TGTGCAAGTCGCCCCCGGACAGGGAATTTCCCTGAAGCTTTCTTT. This sequence encodes CASRPRTGNFPEAFF.

The chain uses TRBV25-1 and TRBJ1-1; D unresolved. Trimming removed 7 bases at V and 6 bases at J, with 15 bases between. This CDR3 is built from 13 residues. Germline values: CDR1 MGHDK, CDR2 SYGVNS. The CDR3 loop is CASTGMSYAEAFF. The CDR3 DNA follows: TGTGCCAGCACCGGGATGAGCTATGCTGAAGCTTTCTTT.

The chain recombines TRBV18 with TRBJ2-2, with 8 nucleotides matching TRBD1. CDR1 KGHSH and CDR2 LQKENI come from the germline V gene. J lost 5 bases, V lost 3 bases, and 8 bases had no gene match. The CDR3 runs 16 residues. This CDR3 reads CASSPGQGGRTGELFF. The DNA of the CDR3 is TGTGCCAGCTCACCCGGACAGGGTGGTCGGACCGGGGAGCTGTTTTTT.

V usage is TRBV5-4 and J usage is TRBJ2-1; 12 bases agree with TRBD2. Germline V gives CDR1 SGHNT, CDR2 YYREEE (reference sequence). This CDR3 spans 16 amino acids. With 4 bases clipped from V and 3 bases from J, the junction kept 5 bases outside the gene matches. CDR3 amino acids: CASSTSLAGGYNEQFF. The DNA of the CDR3 is TGTGCCAGCAGCACCTCACTAGCGGGGGGCTACAATGAGCAGTTCTTC.

The rearrangement joins TRBV6-1 to TRBJ1-4, with D perhaps TRBD1 (6 bases). The V end lost 1 base, the J end lost 8 bases, and 11 bases lay between the germline ends. Per the germline V gene, CDR1 is MNHNS and CDR2 is SASEGT. The CDR3 has 14 amino acids. CDR3 residues: CASSEVWGPEKLFF. In nucleotides, the CDR3 is TGTGCCAGCAGTGAAGTATGGGGGCCGGAAAAACTGTTTTTT.

The genes are TRBV7-9 and TRBJ2-2; a possible D gene is TRBD1 (5 bases). V gave up 0 bases and J gave up 6 bases, with 17 bases separating them. The CDR3 is 17 residues long. Germline CDR1 is SEHNR and CDR2 is FQNEAQ (reference sequence). The CDR3 DNA is TGTGCCAGCAGCTTAGCGGGGCGAGATAAGGGCTCCGGGGAGCTGTTTTTT. Its protein product is CASSLAGRDKGSGELFF.

V and J are TRBV6-5 and TRBJ2-5; TRBD2 matches 10 bases. The CDR3 length is 15 residues. Germline CDR1 is MNHEY and CDR2 is SVGAGI. Trimming removed 8 bases from V and 6 bases from J; junction bases left unmatched: 12. The CDR3 DNA reads as TGTGCCAGCTCCCCCCTAGCGGGGGACCGAAAGACCCAGTACTTC. Protein: CASSPLAGDRKTQYF.

The chain combines TRBV11-3 with TRBJ1-1; the D is unclear. CDR3 length: 13 residues. Trimming left V 3 bases short and J 7 bases short, with 12 bases between. Germline values: CDR1 SGHNT, CDR2 YENEEA. For the CDR3, the DNA is TGTGCCAGCAGCTTTCGTCAGGCGGGTGAAGCTTTCTTT. This translates into CASSFRQAGEAFF.

There are a few counts of this clone. The conserved phenylalanine or tryptophan is not found at the CDR3 terminus, so this likely reflects a read error. The limits of the CDR3 on the DNA are not certain, so only TCRdb's listed CDR3 is given. This sequence joins TRBV2 and TRBJ1-6; the DNA was not compared with TRBD1, the D call given in the table. Germline lookup yields CDR1 SNHLY and CDR2 FYNNEI. The CDR3 sequence runs 13 residues, both termini included. The CDR3 region is CASSETRDRIFPR.

J is TRBJ2-3 and V is TRBV6-5; D might be TRBD2 (5 bases). The V gene lost 0 bases and the J gene lost 11 bases, with 15 bases spanning the gap. CDR1 MNHEY and CDR2 SVGAGI come from the germline V gene. CDR3 size: 14 residues. The CDR3 nucleotides read TGTGCCAGCAGTTACTCGGGAGAACCTTTTAGGCAGTATTTT. It is translated as CASSYSGEPFRQYF.